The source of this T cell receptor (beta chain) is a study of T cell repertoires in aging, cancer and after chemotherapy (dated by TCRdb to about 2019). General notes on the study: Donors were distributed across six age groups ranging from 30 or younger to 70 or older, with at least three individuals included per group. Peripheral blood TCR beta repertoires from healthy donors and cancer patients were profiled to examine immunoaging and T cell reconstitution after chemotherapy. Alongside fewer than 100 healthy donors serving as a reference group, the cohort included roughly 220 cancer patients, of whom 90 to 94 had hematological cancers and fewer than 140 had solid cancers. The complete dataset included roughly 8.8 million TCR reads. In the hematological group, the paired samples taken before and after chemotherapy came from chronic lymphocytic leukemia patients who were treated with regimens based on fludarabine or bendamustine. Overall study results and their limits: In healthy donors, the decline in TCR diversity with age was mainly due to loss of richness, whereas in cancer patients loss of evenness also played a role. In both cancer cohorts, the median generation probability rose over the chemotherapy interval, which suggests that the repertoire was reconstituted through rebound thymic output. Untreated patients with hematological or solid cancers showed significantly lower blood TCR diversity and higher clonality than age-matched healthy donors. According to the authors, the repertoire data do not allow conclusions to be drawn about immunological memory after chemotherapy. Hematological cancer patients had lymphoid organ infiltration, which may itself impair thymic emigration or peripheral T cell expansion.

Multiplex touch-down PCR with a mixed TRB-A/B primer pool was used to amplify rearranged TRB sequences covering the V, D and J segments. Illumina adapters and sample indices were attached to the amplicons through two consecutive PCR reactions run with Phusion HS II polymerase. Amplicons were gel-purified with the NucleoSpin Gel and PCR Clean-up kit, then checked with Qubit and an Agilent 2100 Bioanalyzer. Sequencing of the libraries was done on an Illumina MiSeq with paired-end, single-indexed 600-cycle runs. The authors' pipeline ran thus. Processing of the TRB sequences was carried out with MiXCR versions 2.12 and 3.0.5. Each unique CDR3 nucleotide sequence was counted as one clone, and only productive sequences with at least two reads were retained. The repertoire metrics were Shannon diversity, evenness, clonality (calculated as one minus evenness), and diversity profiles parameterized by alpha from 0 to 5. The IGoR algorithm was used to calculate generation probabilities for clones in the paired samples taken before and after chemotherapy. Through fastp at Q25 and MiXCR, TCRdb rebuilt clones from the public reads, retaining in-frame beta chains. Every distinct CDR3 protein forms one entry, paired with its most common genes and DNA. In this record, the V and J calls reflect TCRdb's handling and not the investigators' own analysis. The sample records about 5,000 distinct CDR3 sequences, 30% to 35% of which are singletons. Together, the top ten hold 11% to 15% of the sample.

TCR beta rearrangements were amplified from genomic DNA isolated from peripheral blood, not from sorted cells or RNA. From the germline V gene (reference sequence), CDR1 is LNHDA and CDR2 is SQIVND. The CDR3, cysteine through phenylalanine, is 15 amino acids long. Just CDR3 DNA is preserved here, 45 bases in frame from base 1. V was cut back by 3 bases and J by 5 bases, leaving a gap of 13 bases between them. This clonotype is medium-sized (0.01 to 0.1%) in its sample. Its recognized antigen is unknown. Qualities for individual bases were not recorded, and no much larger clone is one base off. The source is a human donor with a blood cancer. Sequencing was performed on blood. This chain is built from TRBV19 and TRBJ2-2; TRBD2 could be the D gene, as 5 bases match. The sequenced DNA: TGTGCCAGTAGTATTCTAGCCCCGAGAACCGGGGAGCTGTTTTTT. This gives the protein CASSILAPRTGELFF.